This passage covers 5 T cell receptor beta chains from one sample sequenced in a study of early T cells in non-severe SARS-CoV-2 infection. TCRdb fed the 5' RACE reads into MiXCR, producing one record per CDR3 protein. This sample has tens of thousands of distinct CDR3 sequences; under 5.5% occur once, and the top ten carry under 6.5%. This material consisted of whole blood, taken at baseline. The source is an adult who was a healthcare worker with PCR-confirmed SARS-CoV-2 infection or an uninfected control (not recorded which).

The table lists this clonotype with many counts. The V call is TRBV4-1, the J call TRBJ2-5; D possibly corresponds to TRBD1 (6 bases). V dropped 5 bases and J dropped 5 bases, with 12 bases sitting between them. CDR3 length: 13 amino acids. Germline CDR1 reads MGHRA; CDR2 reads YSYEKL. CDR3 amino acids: CASSFTGLETQYF. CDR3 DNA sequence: TGCGCCAGCAGCTTTACAGGGCTCGAGACCCAGTACTTC.

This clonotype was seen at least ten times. The CDR3: CSARGTSGRSGGETQYF. CDR3 coding DNA: TGCAGTGCTAGAGGGACTAGCGGGAGGTCAGGTGGAGAGACCCAGTACTTC. The V gene is TRBV20-1, the J gene TRBJ2-5, with 14 bases identical to TRBD2. Germline loops: CDR1 DFQATT, CDR2 SNEGSKA (reference sequence). V shed 1 base, J shed 4 bases, and the junction held 8 bases outside the gene matches. The CDR3 contains 17 residues.

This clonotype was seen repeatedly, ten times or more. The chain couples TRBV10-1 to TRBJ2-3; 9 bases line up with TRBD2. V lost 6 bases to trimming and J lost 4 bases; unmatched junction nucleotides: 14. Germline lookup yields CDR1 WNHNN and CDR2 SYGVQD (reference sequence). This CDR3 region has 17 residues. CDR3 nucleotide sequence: TGCGCCAGCAGCAAGGCCACCGGGACTAGCTTCGCAGATACGCAGTATTTT. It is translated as CASSKATGTSFADTQYF.

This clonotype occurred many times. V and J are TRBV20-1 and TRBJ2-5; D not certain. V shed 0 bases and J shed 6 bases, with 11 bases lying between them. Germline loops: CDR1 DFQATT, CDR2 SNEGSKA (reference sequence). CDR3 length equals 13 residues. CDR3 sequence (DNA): TGCAGTGCTAGAGATACCTTGCGCAAGACCCAGTACTTC. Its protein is CSARDTLRKTQYF.

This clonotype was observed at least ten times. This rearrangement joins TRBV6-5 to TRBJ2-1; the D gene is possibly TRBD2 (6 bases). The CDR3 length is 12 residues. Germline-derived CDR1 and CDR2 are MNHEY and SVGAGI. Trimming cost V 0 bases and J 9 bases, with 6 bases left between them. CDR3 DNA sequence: TGTGCCAGCAGTTACTCGGGAGGTGAGCAGTTCTTC. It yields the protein CASSYSGGEQFF.